A single sample is the source of the 20 T cell receptor beta chains below, sequenced in a study of T-cell memory formation after mild COVID-19. Each CDR3 protein is one row after TCRdb ran MiXCR on the 5' RACE reads. The sample consists of approximately 350,000 distinct CDR3 sequences, 10% to 15% of them appearing once. The sample consisted of PBMCs or a T cell subset sorted from them (not recorded which). All receptors come from a man aged 18 to 30 who had mild COVID-19 (a few samples of this study predate the infection). Cell type and time point are not known.

The chain has TRBV2 and TRBJ2-3; TRBD2 matches 7 bases. Germline V CDR1 and CDR2: SNHLY, FYNNEI. This CDR3 has 14 residues. Trimming removed 6 bases from V and 3 bases from J; junction bases left unmatched: 6. The CDR3 sequence: CASRPSGITDTQYF. The CDR3 nucleotides read TGTGCCAGCAGGCCTAGCGGTATTACAGATACGCAGTATTTT.

In its sample, this clonotype was seen a few times. This chain links TRBV4-2 with TRBJ2-5, with D tentatively TRBD1 (5 bases). Deletions cut 1 base from V and 5 bases from J, with 20 bases between. Germline CDR1 and CDR2: LGHNA and YNFKEQ. This CDR3 has 17 residues. The CDR3 nucleotides read TGTGCCAGCAGCCAAGGGGGCTTCGATCGGTGGCTGGAGACCCAGTACTTC. This sequence encodes CASSQGGFDRWLETQYF.

This clonotype was counted between two and nine times. The chain links TRBV7-6 to TRBJ2-3; D is possibly TRBD2 (6 bases). The CDR3 has 15 residues. The germline V and J ends were trimmed by 8 bases and 1 base, with 16 bases remaining between them. CDR1 SGHVS and CDR2 FNYEAQ come from the germline V gene. The CDR3 coding sequence is TGTGCCAGCGGAGCCGGGGCTAGCGGCACAGATACGCAGTATTTT. Translation: CASGAGASGTDTQYF.

This clonotype occurred a few times. The V call is TRBV5-6, the J call TRBJ1-5, with D unclear. The germline CDR1 and CDR2 sequences are SGHDT and YYEEEE. The V end was cut by 4 bases, the J end by 7 bases, with 12 bases between. CDR3 size: 13 residues. CDR3 amino acids: CASSPKEGQPQHF. In nucleotides, the CDR3 is TGTGCCAGCAGCCCTAAGGAGGGCCAGCCCCAGCATTTT.

The rearrangement joins TRBV4-1 to TRBJ2-5; TRBD1 might be the D (6 bases). The CDR3 sequence is 17 residues long. CDR1 MGHRA and CDR2 YSYEKL come from the germline V gene. V gave up 0 bases and J gave up 3 bases, with 17 bases separating them. The CDR3 loop reads CASSQDPYRTAKETQYF. In DNA form, the CDR3 reads TGCGCCAGCAGCCAAGATCCTTACCGGACAGCAAAAGAGACCCAGTACTTC.

This clonotype was seen only a few times. The chain combines TRBV6-6 with TRBJ2-7, with D possibly TRBD1 on 5 matching bases. V shed 7 bases and J shed 3 bases, with 22 bases lying between them. The CDR3 is 16 amino acids. Germline values: CDR1 MNHNY, CDR2 SVGAGI (reference sequence). CDR3 amino acids: CASIGVEEPWGYEQYV. In nucleotides, the CDR3 is TGTGCCAGCATAGGGGTTGAGGAGCCTTGGGGCTACGAGCAGTACGTC.

This clonotype was picked up a small number of times. The rearrangement links TRBV6-2 or TRBV6-3 to TRBJ2-7, with TRBD1 as a possible D gene (6 bases). This CDR3 has 15 residues. V was pared by 6 bases and J by 4 bases, with 19 bases between. Germline V gene data show CDR1 as MNHEY and CDR2 as SVGEGT. The CDR3 here is CASSQGSNRDYEQYF. The CDR3, as DNA: TGTGCCAGCAGCCAAGGGAGTAACAGGGATTACGAGCAGTACTTC.

This clonotype was detected a few times. The gene calls are TRBV12-3 or TRBV12-4 and TRBJ2-2, with TRBD1 identical over 7 bases. V shed 7 bases and J 6 bases; nucleotides not matched to a gene: 11. The CDR3 contains 15 residues. CDR3 DNA sequence: TGTGCCAGCACTAGACAGGGAGAGGGCGCCGGGGAGCTGTTTTTT. It translates to CASTRQGEGAGELFF.

The chain is built from TRBV4-1 and TRBJ1-4; the D is unclear. With 1 base removed from V and 8 bases from J, the gap between germline ends came to 20 bases. Germline V gene data show CDR1 as MGHRA and CDR2 as YSYEKL. This CDR3 has 17 residues. The chain's CDR3 is CASSQGPGRRAREKLFF. The CDR3 DNA sequence: TGCGCCAGCAGCCAAGGGCCGGGAAGGAGGGCACGAGAAAAACTGTTTTTT.

The table lists this clonotype with a few counts. The chain carries TRBV20-1 and TRBJ1-1; 7 bases line up with TRBD1. The trim removed 2 bases at V and 11 bases at J, leaving 14 bases unmatched. Germline V gene data show CDR1 as DFQATT and CDR2 as SNEGSKA (reference sequence). The CDR3 is made up of 14 amino acids. CDR3 region: CSARMTGQNREAFF. The CDR3, as DNA: TGCAGTGCTAGAATGACAGGGCAGAACCGCGAGGCTTTCTTT.

V usage is TRBV11-3 and J usage is TRBJ2-1, with D possibly TRBD1 on 5 matching bases. Deletions cut 8 bases from V and 4 bases from J, with 9 bases between. The CDR3 spans 12 residues. Germline loops: CDR1 SGHNT, CDR2 YENEEA. CDR3 in DNA: TGTGCCAGCTCCAACAGGTACAATGAGCAGTTCTTC. Its protein product is CASSNRYNEQFF.

This clonotype was counted at least ten times. The chain uses TRBV7-9 and TRBJ2-2; TRBD2 aligns across 10 bases. There are 16 residues in the CDR3. V dropped 2 bases and J dropped 0; count of bases not matched to a gene: 0. Germline V gene data show CDR1 as SEHNR and CDR2 as FQNEAQ (reference sequence). The CDR3 nucleotides are TGTGCCAGCAGCTTAAGCGGGGGGGCGAACACCGGGGAGCTGTTTTTT. Amino acid sequence: CASSLSGGANTGELFF.

The chain joins TRBV10-3 to TRBJ2-7; 9 nucleotides agree with TRBD1. CDR3 length: 14 amino acids. Germline CDR1 and CDR2: ENHRY and SYGVKD. V was clipped by 7 bases and J by 3 bases; unmatched bases: 7. CDR3 bases: TGTGCCATCAAAGTTGTGGGACAGGGCTACGAGCAGTACTTC. Translated, it gives CAIKVVGQGYEQYF.

The chain employs TRBV5-4 and TRBJ2-1; D call uncertain. The V and J ends lost 6 bases and 9 bases respectively, with 7 bases between them. CDR1 is SGHNT and CDR2 is YYREEE in the germline V gene (reference sequence). There are 10 residues in the CDR3. The CDR3 bases are TGTGCCAGCACCCTGGTTGAGCAGTTCTTC. This gives the protein CASTLVEQFF.

This clonotype occurred a few times. The rearrangement uses TRBV9 and TRBJ2-3; possible D gene TRBD1, 6 bases. This CDR3 contains 14 residues. Trimming left V 3 bases short and J 6 bases short, with 14 bases between. Germline CDR1 is SGDLS and CDR2 is YYNGEE. CDR3 protein: CASSANNRADTQYF. The CDR3 region has the DNA TGTGCCAGCAGCGCTAACAACAGGGCGGATACGCAGTATTTT.

This clonotype was counted a few times. The rearrangement uses TRBV5-1 and TRBJ1-2; no firm D call. Deletions cut 1 base from V and 2 bases from J, with 9 bases between. Looked up from germline, CDR1 is SGHRS and CDR2 is YFSETQ. The CDR3 extends over 14 amino acids. This chain's CDR3 is CASSLILGNYGYTF. As DNA, the CDR3 is TGCGCCAGCAGCTTGATACTAGGGAACTATGGCTACACCTTC.

This clonotype appeared many times. The V gene is TRBV7-3, the J gene TRBJ2-3, with D maybe TRBD1 (5 bases). The CDR3 covers 14 residues. CDR1 is SGHTA, CDR2 FQGTGA, per germline. Deletions cut 5 bases from V and 4 bases from J, with 13 bases between. This CDR3 is CASSRAGLPDTQYF. Here the CDR3 DNA reads TGTGCCAGCAGCCGGGCAGGGCTCCCAGATACGCAGTATTTT.

The gene calls are TRBV6-4 and TRBJ2-3, with no clear D. The CDR3 has 14 residues. Trimming pared 4 bases from V and 1 base from J, leaving 9 bases between. CDR1 and CDR2 (germline): MRHNA, SNTAGT. Written as DNA, the CDR3 is TGTGCCAGCAGTGCGATTGGGGGCACAGATACGCAGTATTTT. It yields the protein CASSAIGGTDTQYF.

This clonotype was recorded a few times. The chain couples TRBV12-5 to TRBJ2-7; 9 bases agree with TRBD1. The junction had 7 bases not matched to a gene; V was cut back by 7 bases and J by 3 bases. The CDR3 runs to 14 residues. CDR1 LGHNT and CDR2 FRNRAP come from the germline V gene. DNA of the CDR3: TGTGCTAGTGCCTTGACAGGGGGGAGCTACGAGCAGTACTTC. The encoded protein is CASALTGGSYEQYF.

This chain joins TRBV30 and TRBJ2-3, with D perhaps matching TRBD1 or TRBD2 (5 bases each). The CDR3 runs to 14 residues. Germline values: CDR1 GTSNPN, CDR2 SVGIG (reference sequence). Trimming took off 2 bases at V and 0 bases at J, with 9 bases between the two ends. The CDR3 sequence is CAWSSGTSTDTQYF. As DNA, the CDR3 is TGTGCCTGGAGTTCCGGGACGAGCACAGATACGCAGTATTTT.